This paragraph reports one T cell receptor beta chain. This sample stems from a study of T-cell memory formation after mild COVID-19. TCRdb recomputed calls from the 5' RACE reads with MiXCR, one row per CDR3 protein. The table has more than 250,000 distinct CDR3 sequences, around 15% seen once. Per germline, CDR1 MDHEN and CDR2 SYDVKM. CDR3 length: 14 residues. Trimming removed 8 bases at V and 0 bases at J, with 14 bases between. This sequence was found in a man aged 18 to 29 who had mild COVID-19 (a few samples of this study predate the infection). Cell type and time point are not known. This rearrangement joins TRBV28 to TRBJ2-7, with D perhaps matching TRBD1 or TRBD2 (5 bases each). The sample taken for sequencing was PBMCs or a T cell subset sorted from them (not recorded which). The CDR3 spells CASQGTRGSYEQYV. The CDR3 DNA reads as TGTGCCAGCCAGGGAACCCGGGGCTCCTACGAGCAGTACGTC.